This TCR beta chain was observed in a study of cytomegalovirus exposure and HLA in healthy donors. Use of 60 Vbeta and 13 Jbeta primers characterized the PCR. Sequencing used immunoSEQ multiplex PCR; TCRdb keeps in-frame clones, though not all of them. The sample includes 150,000 to 200,000 clones, around 80% seen only once; the top ten take 2.3%. Comment on this clone: Its target is not known.

The germline V gene has CDR1 SEHNR and CDR2 FQNEAQ (reference sequence). This CDR3 is built from 16 residues. The V segment lost 3 bases and the J segment 6 bases; nucleotides outside the gene matches: 13. Broader study findings: Researchers counted 164 TCR beta chains as cytomegalovirus-associated. For presence/absence analyses, sequencing depth was assumed to be roughly uniform across donors. Within an earlier analysis, most TCR beta V segments proved productive either about 87% or about 30% of the time.

This sequence originates from a woman aged 45-60 years in good health and CMV-seronegative. Sequencing used PBMCs. V gene TRBV7-9 combines with J gene TRBJ2-7; 8 bases are a match to TRBD1. CDR3 amino acids: CASSFLIGQGAFEQYF. CDR3 sequence (DNA): TGTGCCAGCAGCTTCCTAATCGGGCAGGGGGCCTTCGAGCAGTACTTC.